Here is one TCR beta chain with its context. The antigen is not known. The data derive from a study of CD8 T cells in ankylosing spondylitis. Study conclusions and caveats: Characteristic of ankylosing spondylitis blood, it appeared, was a TCR beta motif comprising fewer than 10 highly homologous variants. There was reportedly significant enrichment of clones that were disease-linked in matched ankylosing spondylitis synovial fluid. Disease-associated clones were CD8+ and fairly uncommon in peripheral blood.

V was trimmed by 3 bases and J by 4 bases, leaving 15 bases between them. The CDR3 consists of 15 residues. Germline V gives CDR1 KGHSH, CDR2 LQKENI. TCRdb called the 5' RACE reads again in MiXCR, with one record for every CDR3 protein. The data show about 64,000 distinct CDR3 sequences, about 6.2% seen once. This TCR came from a male donor with ankylosing spondylitis. The V call is TRBV18, the J call TRBJ1-1, with D uncertain. Sequences were obtained from synovial fluid, either unsorted or a sorted T cell fraction (not recorded which). CDR3 bases: TGTGCCAGCTCACCCCCCTCGGGTTGGATCACTGAAGCTTTCTTT. It codes for CASSPPSGWITEAFF.